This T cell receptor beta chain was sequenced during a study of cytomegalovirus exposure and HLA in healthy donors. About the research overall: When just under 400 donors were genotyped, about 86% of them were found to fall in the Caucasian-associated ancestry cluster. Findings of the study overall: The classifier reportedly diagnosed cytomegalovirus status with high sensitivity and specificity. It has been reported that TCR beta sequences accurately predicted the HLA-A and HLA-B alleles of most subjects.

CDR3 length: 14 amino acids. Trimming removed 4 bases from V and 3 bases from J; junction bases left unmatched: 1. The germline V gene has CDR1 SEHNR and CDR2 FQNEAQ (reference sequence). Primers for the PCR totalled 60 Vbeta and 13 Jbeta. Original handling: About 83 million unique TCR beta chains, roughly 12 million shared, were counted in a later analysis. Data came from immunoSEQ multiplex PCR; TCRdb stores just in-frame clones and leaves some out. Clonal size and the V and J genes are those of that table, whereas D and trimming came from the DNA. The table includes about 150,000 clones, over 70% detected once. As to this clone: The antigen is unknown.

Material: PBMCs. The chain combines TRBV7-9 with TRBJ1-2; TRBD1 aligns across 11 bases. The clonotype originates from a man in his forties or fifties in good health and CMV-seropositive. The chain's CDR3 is CASSSGQGDYGYTF. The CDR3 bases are TGTGCCAGCAGCTCGGGACAGGGGGACTATGGCTACACCTTC.